This T cell receptor (beta chain) is from a study of blood T cell repertoires in COVID-19. Study details: The cDNA or gDNA used as material had been derived from T cells, B-cell-depleted T cells, or PBMCs.

Sequenced by immunoSEQ multiplex PCR; TCRdb stores in-frame clones only, minus some. This table holds 81,000 or so clones, 85% found once. The germline V and J ends were trimmed by 2 bases and 5 bases, with 21 bases remaining between them. The CDR3 spans 17 residues. The germline CDR1 and CDR2 sequences are LGHDT and YNNKEL (reference sequence). The specimen was peripheral blood. The source of this sequence is a man aged 45-60 years with COVID-19, enrolled during active disease. The chain recombines TRBV3-1 (or the pseudogene TRBV3-2) with TRBJ2-5; D might be TRBD2 (6 bases). CDR3 bases: TGTGCCAGCAGCCAACTCCCAGGAGGTGGCGGAGGGGAGACCCAGTACTTC. This encodes CASSQLPGGGGGETQYF.